This record covers a single TCR beta chain. It lacks a known antigen. No much larger clone is present one base from it, and per-base qualities are unavailable. CDR1 is given as GTSNPN and CDR2 as SVGIG, both from the germline V gene (reference sequence). Germline trimming: 3 bases from V, 7 bases from J; junction bases outside gene matches: 8. The CDR3 runs 14 residues from the cysteine to the phenylalanine. CDR3 DNA only is kept here, 42 bases in frame from base 1. The record originates from a study of cytomegalovirus exposure and HLA in healthy donors (dated 2017 in TCRdb). General notes on the study: An earlier analysis of several hundred of the donors reported about 280 Gb of sequence data and about 120 million unique TCR beta sequences obtained from around 170 million T cells. An early release that covered roughly 600 HLA-typed donors contained about 300 gigabases of sequencing data and tens of millions of unique TCR sequences. Among the roughly 390 genotyped donors, 81% belonged to the genetic ancestry cluster associated with self-reported Caucasian donors. The study aimed to test whether cataloging public T cell receptors could reveal signatures of past pathogen exposure. The study profiled the T cell repertoires of under 700 subjects by immunosequencing and related them to cytomegalovirus serostatus. In addition to the first cohort of about 650 subjects, a separate validation cohort of 120 different subjects was used. To predict cytomegalovirus infection status, the study brought together high-throughput TCR immunosequencing, statistical association of individual TCRs with disease status, and machine learning. To study patterns of TCR occurrence, a later analysis re-analyzed previously published TCR beta repertoires from 600 to 750 donors and added high-resolution HLA genotyping. The later analysis used no new phenotypic data to find candidate immune exposures, relying instead on TCR beta sequences and their occurrence across donors. To decide whether each TCR beta V gene segment behaved as functional or pseudogenic, an earlier analysis of over 500 of the donors relied on high-throughput TCR beta sequencing. Alongside the repertoire data, information on donor age, sex, ethnicity and CMV serostatus was compiled. A later genetic analysis took genome-wide SNP genotypes for about 55% of the 666 donors and used that subset as a discovery cohort. All discovery cohort repertoires had been generated on a single sequencing platform. Both class I and class II loci were covered by HLA typing, at four-digit resolution. The number of typed donors differed by locus: about 620-640 for A, B, C, DRB1 and DQB1; 500 to 550 for DQA1; fewer than 610 for DPA1; and approximately 450 for DPB1. Because of strong linkage in the cohort, roughly five DR-DQ haplotypes were treated as single units for association and clustering. Among under 450 genotyped donors of the cohort, an average of around 240,000 unique TCR beta nucleotide sequences were sequenced per donor, around 20% of them non-productive.

The cohort comprised some 700 healthy bone marrow donors. At the time of sampling, all cohort members were nominally healthy, though unrecorded immune exposures were likely present. The donor tested CMV seropositive, placing the donor among the 310 or so seropositive members of the cohort. Each donor provided a peripheral blood sample, and peripheral blood mononuclear cells were used for TCR beta sequencing. The Qiagen DNeasy Blood Extraction Kit was used to extract genomic DNA from the blood cell samples. Preparation of the library involved the immunoSEQ multiplex PCR assay. For the multiplex PCR, a mixture combining 60 forward primers for TCR Vbeta segments and 13 reverse primers for TCR Jbeta segments was used. The CDR3 region of rearranged TCR beta genes was amplified from genomic DNA with a multiplex PCR assay. Amplified TCR beta libraries were sequenced as 87-base-pair reads on the Illumina HiSeq System. For the original study's pipeline: Across the roughly 700 repertoires, a later analysis counted about 81 million unique TCR beta chains, roughly 11 million of which were shared by at least two donors. Raw reads were error-corrected and collapsed into unique sequences by a nearest-neighbor algorithm in which closely related sequences were merged to remove PCR and sequencing errors. V, D and J gene segments were assigned by aligning CDR3 sequences to IMGT reference sequences. For a sequence to be retained, at least a six-nucleotide match to both a V gene segment and a J gene segment was required. Rearrangements were classified as productive when the CDR3 lacked stop codons and remained in frame with V and J, and all other rearrangements were classified as non-productive. CDR3 was defined according to IMGT convention as the region running from the second conserved V-encoded cysteine to the conserved J-encoded phenylalanine. In an earlier analysis of around 600 of the donors, sequences lacking an unambiguous match to a single V gene segment were excluded. An earlier analysis of a few hundred of the donors classified V segments as functional when productive rearrangements were above 56.7% and as segregating when the standard deviation between donors was above 5%. A statistical classification framework was built to diagnose cytomegalovirus status from the catalog of TCR beta chain sequences. A later analysis assigned V and J genes by comparing TCR nucleotide sequences with IMGT/GENE-DB human TR gene sequences. Using the TCRdist pipeline, a later analysis assigned CDR3 sequences along with most-parsimonious VDJ recombination scenarios. A later analysis defined each TCR beta chain by its CDR3 amino acid sequence plus V-gene family, and excluded reads lacking a unique V-gene family. As a way to deal with suspected cross-contamination and a sequencing artifact, a later analysis dropped 592 nucleotide sequences that were highly shared and had low generation probability. For each public chain, a later analysis derived a clonal expansion index from normalized ranks of inferred template counts within each repertoire. In a later analysis, generation probabilities were computed with a VDJ recombination model fitted to out-of-frame rearrangements, and the resulting probabilities were checked against IGoR. A later analysis scored TCR-TCR, TCR-HLA and TCR-CMV co-occurrence with hypergeometric tests, applying a repertoire-size bias correction to TCR pairs. A later analysis estimated false discovery rates by permuting HLA or CMV assignments 20 times. A later analysis grouped co-occurring TCRs with DBSCAN, adding TCRdist sequence similarity when clustering within HLA-allele-positive subsets. Repertoires with fewer than 30,000 or more than 120,000 public chains, plus five repertoires with anomalous nucleotide sharing, were excluded from co-occurrence clustering. TCRdb limited this immuneACCESS table to in-frame rearrangements with V and J called. A share of clones is missing; checked studies link under half to unresolved V genes, and the rest is unexplained. That table furnishes V, J and clone size, whereas the DNA furnished D and trimming. The sample profile shows over 150,000 clones; around 83% of them were found once. The top ten constitute under 7.5% of the sample.

The paper as a whole reports these results and caveats: In an earlier analysis of around 500 of the donors, most TCR beta V segments appeared in productive rearrangements about 87% or about 30% of the time, broadly matching IMGT annotations. The sequencing pipeline was judged likely to have produced a cluster of highly shared sequence variants as a technical artifact. In vitro tests confirmed that a few of the cytomegalovirus-associated TCR beta chains recognize cytomegalovirus antigens. A later analysis found that HLA-associated TCR beta chains were more clonally expanded and had lower generation probabilities than equally common non-associated chains. A later analysis found that most CMV-associated TCR beta chains appeared HLA-restricted, with HLA associations seemingly driven largely by CMV exposure. In a later analysis, 16,951 TCR beta sequences were associated with specific HLA alleles at a false discovery rate of 0.05. Because HLA typing was unavailable for some donors at each locus, only the typed subset was used in association tests. Because counts were too low, roughly 16 rarely observed V segments, including chromosome 9 orphons, were excluded from the earlier analysis of 587 of the donors. A total of some 180 TCR beta chains were listed by the study as associated with cytomegalovirus. A further reported finding was that TCR beta sequences accurately predicted the HLA-A and HLA-B alleles for most subjects in the first cohort. The authors suggested that the approach could potentially be generalized to other disease states and immunological phenotypes. In both the original and validation cohorts, the classifier was reported to diagnose cytomegalovirus status with high specificity and sensitivity. Linkage disequilibrium might explain the correlated functional status among segregating V segments, but an unknown experimental factor could not be ruled out. Across donors, most TCR sequences were observed very rarely, whereas some public TCRs were present in many individuals. According to a later analysis, TCR association rates differed among HLA loci, with DRB1 alleles showing the most associated TCRs and HLA-C alleles showing the fewest. Immune exposure information for the cohort was limited to CMV serostatus. When HLA alleles, especially DR and DQ, strongly co-occurred, attributing TCR associations to individual alleles was difficult. In a later genetic analysis, fewer N-insertions in productive TCRs were reported among donors in an Asian-associated ancestry cluster than the approximately 710-donor mean. This cohort had only TCR beta chains sequenced, and the lack of alpha or paired-chain data limited which features could be detected. In a later analysis, several top co-occurrence clusters were reported to appear linked to parvovirus B19, influenza, CMV and Epstein-Barr virus. Because the 87-base-pair reads could not distinguish some IMGT-functional V segments, including TRBV6-2 and TRBV6-3, those segments were excluded. The presence/absence analyses assumed that sequencing depth was roughly uniform across donors, and that assumption may not be true. A later genetic analysis associated a missense DCLRE1C variant with V-gene and J-gene trimming of TCR beta chains, and an independent cohort replicated the association.

The chain couples TRBV30 to TRBJ2-2, and TRBD1 aligns with 7 junction nucleotides. Material for sequencing was PBMCs. This clonotype originated in a woman aged 45-65 years in good health and CMV-seropositive. The CDR3 region has the sequence CAWSYSQGFGELFF. The sequenced DNA is TGTGCCTGGAGCTATTCACAGGGGTTCGGGGAGCTGTTTTTT.